These 29 T cell receptor beta chains were all obtained from the same sample, sequenced in a study of CD8 T cells in Susac syndrome. It was with random hexamers that 0.5 to 1 ug RNA was reverse transcribed. Using its own MiXCR run on the immunoSEQ multiplex PCR reads, TCRdb lists one record per CDR3 protein. The profile covers approximately 170,000 distinct CDR3 sequences, with around 95% appearing a single time and around 0.13% taken by the ten largest. Sequenced input: CD4+ T cells from PBMCs. Receptor source: a human donor in good health.

This clonotype was seen more than once but under ten times. V usage is TRBV20-1 and J usage is TRBJ1-2; 10 bases fit TRBD1. V lost 5 bases, J lost 0 bases, and 6 bases stayed unmatched. This CDR3 has 15 residues. Germline assignment: CDR1 DFQATT and CDR2 SNEGSKA (reference sequence). CDR3 residues: CSAGYGTGANYGYTF. In DNA form, the CDR3 reads TGCAGTGCTGGATACGGGACAGGGGCTAACTATGGCTACACCTTC.

The genes are TRBV6-6 and TRBJ1-1, with D possibly being TRBD1 (5 bases). The germline V and J ends were trimmed by 4 bases and 3 bases, with 15 bases remaining between them. This CDR3 spans 15 amino acids. Germline CDR1 and CDR2: MNHNY and SVGAGI (reference sequence). CDR3 residues: CASSSVRVKYTEAFF. CDR3 nucleotide sequence: TGTGCCAGCAGTTCTGTCAGGGTCAAGTACACTGAAGCTTTCTTT.

The DNA for the CDR3 is TGTGCCAGCAGTCCCTCAAGCGGGGGGGCTTACAATGAGCAGTTCTTC. Its translation: CASSPSSGGAYNEQFF. V is TRBV28 and J is TRBJ2-1, with 10 bases identical to TRBD2. This CDR3 contains 16 residues. Germline CDR1 MDHEN, CDR2 SYDVKM. The V segment lost 5 bases and the J segment 4 bases; nucleotides outside the gene matches: 8.

The sample holds one count of this clonotype. This CDR3 is CASSPWTGGEAFF. The CDR3 DNA sequence: TGTGCCAGCAGCCCTTGGACAGGGGGAGAAGCTTTCTTT. The chain couples TRBV9 to TRBJ1-1, with 10 bases lining up with TRBD1. V shed 4 bases, J shed 8 bases, and the junction held 5 bases outside the gene matches. Germline lookup yields CDR1 SGDLS and CDR2 YYNGEE. There are 13 residues in the CDR3.

The chain carries TRBV5-1 and TRBJ2-1, with TRBD1 identical over 9 bases. The V segment lost 4 bases and the J segment 8 bases; nucleotides outside the gene matches: 16. The CDR3 spans 17 residues. In germline, CDR1 is SGHRS, CDR2 YFSETQ. The CDR3 DNA follows: TGCGCCAGCAGCGGGATGCCCCCGGGGACAGGGACCCATGAGCAGTTCTTC. As protein: CASSGMPPGTGTHEQFF.

This sequence joins TRBV5-1 and TRBJ2-1, with 11 bases fitting TRBD2. CDR3 length equals 16 residues. Germline CDR1 and CDR2: SGHRS and YFSETQ. The V and J ends lost 5 bases and 5 bases, in that order; junction bases with no gene match: 9. CDR3 nucleotides: TGCGCCAGCAGTCTGAATCTAGCGGGGGGCCACAATGAGCAGTTCTTC. The encoded protein is CASSLNLAGGHNEQFF. Together with reference TRBV5-1 and TRBJ2-1, the CDR3 gives the full variable domain: KAGVTQTPRYLIKTRGQQVTLSCSPISGHRSVSWYQQTPGQGLQFLFEYFSETQRNKGNFPGRFSGRQFSNSRSEMNVSTLELGDSALYLCASSLNLAGGHNEQFFGPGTRLTVL.

This sequence joins TRBV10-2 and TRBJ2-5; the D gene is possibly TRBD1 (6 bases). The germline CDR1 and CDR2 sequences are WSHSY and SAAADI. The CDR3 contains 14 residues. Trimming stripped 5 bases from V and 4 bases from J, with 14 bases between. For the CDR3, the DNA is TGCGCCAGCAGTTTGGGTCAGGGGCTAGAGACCCAGTACTTC. Encoded protein: CASSLGQGLETQYF.

The chain uses TRBV15 and TRBJ2-3; 11 bases line up with TRBD2. With V trimmed by 0 bases and J by 1 base, 9 bases remained unmatched. From germline, CDR1 is LNHNV and CDR2 YYDKDF (reference sequence). The CDR3 spans 19 residues. The DNA of the CDR3 is TGTGCCACCAGCAGAGATTTAGTCCGGACTAGCGGGCGCACAGATACGCAGTATTTT. This translates into CATSRDLVRTSGRTDTQYF.

The chain's CDR3 is CASSRIKNTEAFF. CDR3 nucleotides: TGTGCCAGCAGCCGAATTAAGAACACTGAAGCTTTCTTT. This rearrangement joins TRBV3-1 to TRBJ1-1, with no clear D. The CDR3 runs to 13 residues. CDR1 and CDR2 from the germline V gene are LGHDT and YNNKEL (reference sequence). V was shortened by 4 bases and J by 1 base, with 7 bases between the two germline ends.

This clonotype was counted a single time. The chain recombines TRBV4-2 with TRBJ2-1; TRBD2 aligns across 9 bases. There are 16 residues in the CDR3. V shed 1 base, J shed 6 bases, and the junction held 7 bases outside the gene matches. Germline V gives CDR1 LGHNA, CDR2 YNFKEQ. CDR3 in amino acids: CASSQAETSGRNEQFF. CDR3 nucleotides: TGTGCCAGCAGCCAAGCGGAGACTAGCGGCCGCAATGAGCAGTTCTTC.

This CDR3 is CSARVRGAQETQYF. The CDR3 region has the DNA TGCAGTGCTAGAGTAAGAGGAGCCCAAGAGACCCAGTACTTC. The chain has TRBV20-1 and TRBJ2-5; D not resolved. CDR3 length: 14 residues. Germline CDR1 is DFQATT and CDR2 is SNEGSKA (reference sequence). Trimming took off 1 base at V and 1 base at J, with 10 bases between the two ends.

In this sample, this clonotype turned up once. V is TRBV10-3 and J is TRBJ2-6; D call uncertain. CDR1 and CDR2 (germline): ENHRY, SYGVKD. V shed 0 bases and J shed 5 bases, with 11 bases lying between them. The CDR3 covers 16 residues. The DNA for the CDR3 is TGTGCCATCAGTGAGTCGACTCCGGTTTGGGCCAACGTCCTGACTTTC. It encodes CAISESTPVWANVLTF.

The chain combines TRBV24-1 with TRBJ1-5; D not certain. V lost 3 bases, J lost 5 bases, and 7 bases lay in between. The CDR3 totals 13 residues. Germline assignment: CDR1 KGHDR and CDR2 SFDVKD. The CDR3 is CATSDDKDQPQHF. The CDR3 coding sequence is TGTGCCACCAGTGATGACAAGGATCAGCCCCAGCATTTT.

This rearrangement joins TRBV20-1 to TRBJ1-6, with a possible D match to TRBD1 (5 bases). CDR3 size: 14 residues. In germline, CDR1 is DFQATT, CDR2 SNEGSKA (reference sequence). Trimming shortened V by 4 bases and J by 4 bases, and 11 bases separated the two germline ends. CDR3 DNA sequence: TGCAGTGCTACCCCCGGGGGTTATAATTCACCCCTCCACTTT. It yields the protein CSATPGGYNSPLHF.

This clonotype showed up just once. The rearrangement joins TRBV12-3 or TRBV12-4 to TRBJ1-6, with D hard to call. V gave up 6 bases and J gave up 5 bases, with 11 bases separating them. CDR3 size: 14 residues. CDR3: CASSPTANNSPLHF. CDR3 nucleotide sequence: TGTGCCAGCAGCCCGACCGCAAATAATTCACCCCTCCACTTT.

The chain recombines TRBV7-9 with TRBJ1-1; no clear D gene. The length of the CDR3 is 13 residues. The germline V gene has CDR1 SEHNR and CDR2 FQNEAQ (reference sequence). Trimming pared 6 bases from V and 3 bases from J, leaving 11 bases between. The DNA for the CDR3 is TGTGCCAGCAGTCAGATCGGGTACACTGAAGCTTTCTTT. Translation gives CASSQIGYTEAFF.

This chain joins TRBV12-3 or TRBV12-4 and TRBJ2-7; the D gene is possibly TRBD2 (5 bases). V was shortened by 3 bases and J by 9 bases, with 21 bases between the two germline ends. The CDR3 covers 15 residues. The CDR3 bases are TGTGCCAGCAGTTTCATCGGACTTCCCTACGATGGGCAGTACTTC. Its translation is CASSFIGLPYDGQYF.

CDR3 sequence: CASRLLTGAGYEQYF. The CDR3 DNA sequence: TGTGCCAGCAGGCTACTGACAGGGGCTGGCTACGAGCAGTACTTC. The chain couples TRBV6-1 to TRBJ2-7; 8 bases match TRBD1. This CDR3 has 15 residues. Unmatched junction bases numbered 10, after V lost 6 bases and J lost 3 bases. Germline assignment: CDR1 MNHNS and CDR2 SASEGT.

V is TRBV27 and J is TRBJ1-1, with D possibly being TRBD1 (5 bases). Germline CDR1 is MNHEY and CDR2 is SMNVEV (reference sequence). V was trimmed by 5 bases and J by 1 base, leaving 14 bases between them. This CDR3 is 15 amino acids long. DNA of the CDR3: TGTGCCAGCAGTCTCTCTTACGGGGCGAACACTGAAGCTTTCTTT. It specifies CASSLSYGANTEAFF.

This chain links TRBV23-1 with TRBJ1-2; D is perhaps TRBD1 (5 bases). TRBV23-1 is an ORF; its function is uncertain. Trimming removed 3 bases from V and 10 bases from J, with 15 bases in between. The CDR3 runs 13 residues. CDR3 region: CASSQPPLGDYTF. The CDR3 coding sequence is TGCGCCAGCAGTCAGCCCCCGCTGGGGGACTACACCTTC.

The J gene is TRBJ2-3, the V gene TRBV2, with unresolved D. Trimming pared 7 bases from V and 3 bases from J, leaving 14 bases between. Germline loops: CDR1 SNHLY, CDR2 FYNNEI. The CDR3 contains 14 residues. The CDR3 DNA sequence: TGTGCCAGCAACGTAGACGCCGGGACAGATACGCAGTATTTT. Translating it yields CASNVDAGTDTQYF.

This clonotype showed up just a few times. J is TRBJ2-7 and V is TRBV3-1; D unclear. This CDR3 contains 14 residues. The germline CDR1 and CDR2 sequences are LGHDT and YNNKEL (reference sequence). V shed 4 bases and J shed 0 bases, with 10 bases lying between them. CDR3 sequence reads: CASSRRGNSYEQYF. The DNA of the CDR3 is TGTGCCAGCAGCCGAAGAGGCAACTCCTACGAGCAGTACTTC.

The CDR3 spells CASSYSGHRDNQPQHF. The CDR3 DNA sequence: TGTGCCAGCAGTTACTCGGGTCACAGGGACAATCAGCCCCAGCATTTT. V gene TRBV6-6 combines with J gene TRBJ1-5, with TRBD1 as a possible D gene (6 bases). The CDR3 loop spans 16 amino acids. CDR1 and CDR2 (germline): MNHNY, SVGAGI (reference sequence). V was trimmed by 0 bases and J by 3 bases, leaving 12 bases between them.

Points on this clonotype: One end of the junction does not line up with germline, which may come from a read error. V gene TRBV3-1 combines with J gene TRBJ2-5; D is perhaps TRBD1 (6 bases). This CDR3 contains 19 residues. Germline V gene sequence: CDR1 LGHDT, CDR2 YNNKEL (reference sequence). The CDR3: CAGSQDKASASRGRETQYF. In nucleotides, the CDR3 is TGTGCCGGCAGCCAAGATAAGGCGTCGGCTAGCAGGGGAAGAGAGACCCAGTACTTC.

The V call is TRBV12-3 or TRBV12-4, the J call TRBJ1-2; possible D gene TRBD1, 5 bases. The CDR3 runs 13 residues. V lost 6 bases to trimming and J lost 2 bases, with 10 bases between them. Written as DNA, the CDR3 is TGTGCCAGCAGACGGGACGGAAACTATGGCTACACCTTC. As protein: CASRRDGNYGYTF.

This chain connects TRBV20-1 to TRBJ2-3, with TRBD2 identical over 8 bases. J was trimmed by 4 bases and V by 0 bases; bases with no gene match: 9. CDR3 length equals 16 residues. Germline V lookup: CDR1 DFQATT, CDR2 SNEGSKA (reference sequence). The CDR3 DNA sequence: TGCAGTGCTAGAGATCATCGGCGGGGGGACTCAGATACGCAGTATTTT. It is translated as CSARDHRRGDSDTQYF.

This clonotype was recorded once. V and J are TRBV3-1 and TRBJ1-1; D gene uncertain. This CDR3 is 13 amino acids long. From germline, CDR1 is LGHDT and CDR2 YNNKEL (reference sequence). Between the trimmed V and J ends, which lost 8 bases and 6 bases, there was a span of 16 bases. CDR3 amino acids: CASAQVLTSEAFF. CDR3 nucleotides: TGTGCCAGCGCGCAGGTCCTAACCTCTGAAGCTTTCTTT.

This chain joins TRBV3-1 and TRBJ1-5; tentatively, D is TRBD1 (5 bases). CDR3 length: 14 amino acids. Trimming cost V 4 bases and J 4 bases, with 11 bases left between them. Germline CDR1 is LGHDT and CDR2 is YNNKEL (reference sequence). CDR3: CASSLRTTNQPQHF. DNA of the CDR3: TGTGCCAGCAGCCTCAGGACAACTAATCAGCCCCAGCATTTT.

The V call is TRBV7-9, the J call TRBJ1-1; D call uncertain. This CDR3 is 14 amino acids long. Germline V lookup: CDR1 SEHNR, CDR2 FQNEAQ (reference sequence). The V end was cut by 6 bases, the J end by 1 base, with 12 bases between. CDR3 coding DNA: TGTGCCAGCAGGCCTCGGGGTCGGAACACTGAAGCTTTCTTT. Protein product: CASRPRGRNTEAFF.